Listed below are T cell receptor beta chains from one sample, sequenced in a study of T cell responses to AZD1222 COVID-19 vaccine. Produced via immunoSEQ multiplex PCR; TCRdb's table is partial and in-frame only. The sample records around 78,000 clones, about 84% being singletons. Sequenced here: peripheral blood, sampled on day 0 of AZD1222 vaccination. These receptors all stem from an adult in good health. CDR3s include the opening cysteine and the closing phenylalanine or tryptophan. D genes are given only for firm matches. Clone size is shown for a subset of rows, as once, few, many or a class of expanded clone.

>TRBJ2-3|NA|TRBV7-9|TRBD2
TGTGCCAGCAGCCCTTGGACTAGCGGGAGAGACACAGATACGCAGTATTTT
CASSPWTSGRDTDTQYF
>TRBJ1-5|NA|TRBV21-1|NA
TGTGCCAGCAGCGACAAAAGGACAGGGGGACAGCCCCAGCATTTT
CASSDKRTGGQPQHF
>TRBJ1-6|NA|TRBV6-5|NA
TGTGCCAGCAGTTACTCGCGGGGGGGCGCAGGGTCACCCCTCCACTTT
CASSYSRGGAGSPLHF
>TRBJ1-1|NA|TRBV9|NA
TGTGCCAGCAGCCCCATTAATCCTGGTGCTGAAGCTTTCTTT
CASSPINPGAEAFF
>TRBJ2-3|NA|TRBV20-1|NA
TGCAGTGCTAGTCCCGGGACGTACTTAGGCACAGATACGCAGTATTTT
CSASPGTYLGTDTQYF
>TRBJ2-1|once|TRBV21-1|NA
TGTGCCAGCAAGGCGGGGCGGGCTAGCAACCCCTACAATGAGCAGTTCTTC
CASKAGRASNPYNEQFF
>TRBJ1-2|NA|TRBV28|NA
TGTGCCAGCAGTTTAAAGCGGTCAGGCTCCGGCTACACCTTC
CASSLKRSGSGYTF
>TRBJ2-1|NA|TRBV6-5|TRBD2
TGTGCCAGCAGTCCGGGACTAGCGGGATCTGAGTTCTTC
CASSPGLAGSEFF
>TRBJ2-5|NA|TRBV5-1|NA
TGCGCCAGCAGCTTGGCTGGGGGGCGGGAAGAGACCCAGTACTTC
CASSLAGGREETQYF
>TRBJ1-2|NA|TRBV3-1/TRBV3-2|NA
TGTGCCAGCACCCGAGAGGGGCCTGAGAATGGCTACACCTTC
CASTREGPENGYTF
>TRBJ2-1|once|TRBV2|NA
TGTGCCAGCAGTGACCCGTGGAGCTCCTACAATGAGCAGTTCTTC
CASSDPWSSYNEQFF
>TRBJ1-2|once|TRBV5-6|TRBD1
TGTGCCAGCAGCTTACAGGGGGACTATGGCTACACCTTC
CASSLQGDYGYTF
>TRBJ2-3|once|TRBV5-1|TRBD1
TGCGCCAGCAGCTCAATACCGGGACAGGGGGATCTATGGAGCACAGATACGCAGTATTTT
CASSSIPGQGDLWSTDTQYF
>TRBJ1-2|NA|TRBV6-2/TRBV6-3|NA
TGTGCCAGCAGTCAAGCTAACTATGGCTACACCTTC
CASSQANYGYTF
>TRBJ1-2|once|TRBV3-1/TRBV3-2|TRBD1
TGTGCCAGCAGCCCGAAAGGACAGGGAGCCAGCTATGGCTACACCTTC
CASSPKGQGASYGYTF
>TRBJ2-7|once|TRBV19|NA
TGTGCCAGTAGTACGCGGGGTTCCAGCTCCTACGAGCAGTACTTC
CASSTRGSSSYEQYF
>TRBJ1-1|NA|TRBV5-1|NA
TGCGCCAGCAGCTTGGAATTCTTCAACACTGAAGCTTTCTTT
CASSLEFFNTEAFF
>TRBJ1-4|once|TRBV30|NA
TGTGCCTGGAGTGTTGGGAATGAAAAACTGTTTTTT
CAWSVGNEKLFF
>TRBJ1-5|NA|TRBV9|NA
TGTGCCAGCAGCGTAGATGGAGGGGCAAATCAGCCCCAGCATTTT
CASSVDGGANQPQHF
>TRBJ2-7|once|TRBV5-8|NA
TGTGCCAGCAGCTTCCCTACAGGGACGGGCGAGCAGTACTTC
CASSFPTGTGEQYF
>TRBJ2-5|NA|TRBV12-3/TRBV12-4|NA
TGTGCCAGCAGTTTGGGAGAGACCCAGTACTTC
CASSLGETQYF
>TRBJ2-5|once|TRBV5-1|TRBD1
TGCGCCAGCAGCTTGCCCAGGGGGACAGTACAAGAGACCCAGTACTTC
CASSLPRGTVQETQYF
>TRBJ1-1|once|TRBV27|NA
TGTGCCAGCACCACTCGAGGCGGGGTTACAGGGGAAGCTTTCTTT
CASTTRGGVTGEAFF
>TRBJ1-3|NA|TRBV7-2|NA
TGTGCCAGCAGCTTTCCGGGAAACACCATATATTTT
CASSFPGNTIYF
>TRBJ2-2|NA|TRBV6-2/TRBV6-3|NA
TGTGCCAGCAGTTACTCGTCGTGGGCCGGGGAGCTGTTTTTT
CASSYSSWAGELFF
>TRBJ2-2|NA|TRBV5-1|TRBD2
TGCGCCAGCAGCTTGACTAGCGGGGAAACCGGGGAGCTGTTTTTT
CASSLTSGETGELFF
>TRBJ1-6|medium-sized|TRBV4-3|TRBD1
TGCGCCAGCAGCCAAGAGGGGACAGGCAATTCACCCCTCCACTTT
CASSQEGTGNSPLHF
>TRBJ2-7|NA|TRBV11-3|NA
TGTGCCAGCAGCTTACCCTCGCGGGCACCAAGGGTAACGCAGTACTTC
CASSLPSRAPRVTQYF
>TRBJ1-2|NA|TRBV4-3|TRBD1
TGCGCCAGCAGCCAAGGGACAGGGCGGGATGGCTACACCTTC
CASSQGTGRDGYTF
>TRBJ2-1|NA|TRBV19|NA
TGTGCCAGTAGTATTGGAAGCGATGAGCAGTTCTTC
CASSIGSDEQFF
>TRBJ1-2|NA|TRBV6-1|TRBD1
TGTGCCAGCAGTGTGACAGGGCCCTTCGCTAACTATGGCTACACCTTC
CASSVTGPFANYGYTF
>TRBJ1-1|NA|TRBV19|NA
TGTGCCAGTTTCCCGAGGCTTAACTCAATGAACACTGAAGCTTTCTTT
CASFPRLNSMNTEAFF
>TRBJ2-7|few|TRBV4-3|TRBD1
TGCGCCAGCAGCCAAGATAGACAGGGGGGAGCCTACGAGCAGTACTTC
CASSQDRQGGAYEQYF
>TRBJ2-2|NA|TRBV4-3|TRBD2
TGCGCCAGCAGCCAACTAGCGGGGGGGCTCACCGGGGAGCTGTTTTTT
CASSQLAGGLTGELFF
>TRBJ2-1|NA|TRBV15|TRBD1
TGTGCCACCAGCCAGGCGCAGGGGGCAGACTACAATGAGCAGTTCTTC
CATSQAQGADYNEQFF